A few counts support the clone carrying this T cell receptor (beta chain). Its cognate antigen is unknown. The genes and germline here are from mouse. The read terminates 4 residues ahead of where the CDR3 ends, so the germline J gene completes it. Markers including CD4, CD8alpha, NKG2D and NKG2ACE guided sorting of pooled cutaneous lymph node cells. The V segment lost 2 bases and the J segment 4 bases; nucleotides outside the gene matches: 6. This CDR3 spans 15 amino acids. CDR1 and CDR2 (germline): NNHNN, SYGAGS (reference sequence). Sequencing used cDNA as its template, made by extracting RNA and reverse transcribing it. The assay was immunoSEQ multiplex PCR, and TCRdb's table has in-frame clones only and misses some. The specimen has about 270,000 clones, none found just once. The source of the sample is a study of CD8+ T cells in alopecia areata. Looking at the study overall: Female roughly 7-10-week-old C3H/HeJ recipients received skin from approximately 6-12-month-old C3H/HeJ graft donors with spontaneous alopecia.

General study points: Sequencing of scalp samples also includes resident alphabeta T cells from normal skin. Whereas mice showed it more clearly, TCR sharing across patients was murkier, possibly because of HLA.

This sequence was found in a C3H/HeJ mouse with alopecia areata. The mice in this strain carry MHC haplotype H2-k. Sample: CD4+ T cells sorted from a lymph node. The chain has TRBV13-2 and TRBJ2-1; TRBD1 matches at 7 bases. CDR3 residues: CASGDYRGEYAEQFF. The covered CDR3 bases are TGTGCCAGCGGTGACTACAGGGGAGAATATGCT.